Reported below is one TCR beta chain. TCRdb independently ran MiXCR on the RT-PCR reads; one entry per CDR3 protein. The sample includes roughly 190,000 distinct CDR3 sequences, 40% to 45% of them seen just once. This sample was taken from a study of patients and donors after allogeneic stem cell transplantation. The specimen sequenced was blood, either unsorted or a sorted T cell fraction (not recorded which). The TCR comes from a human donor who was either an allogeneic HSCT recipient or a stem cell or donor lymphocyte infusion donor (not recorded which). It is not recorded whose cells these are; they may come from a transplant donor.

CDR3 loop: CSAREPDKAGFEGYTF. CDR3 in DNA: TGCAGTGCTAGGGAGCCAGACAAGGCGGGGTTCGAGGGCTACACCTTC. This chain links TRBV20-1 with TRBJ1-2; D is ambiguous. Between the trimmed V and J ends, which lost 3 bases and 8 bases, there was a span of 25 bases. Per the germline V gene, CDR1 is DFQATT and CDR2 is SNEGSKA (reference sequence). The CDR3 covers 16 residues.